This TCR beta chain was sequenced during a study of blood T cells in healthy people across ages. Regarding the study as a whole: Aged donors had fewer naive CD4+ cells and lower diversity than long-lived donors.

Germline-derived CDR1 and CDR2 are PRHDT and FYEKMQ (reference sequence). The V segment lost 5 bases and the J segment 2 bases; nucleotides outside the gene matches: 6. The CDR3 is 16 residues long. A second PCR of about 7 to 11 cycles used a sample-barcoded 5' primer and a J-beta primer mix. Researchers report that a template-switch adaptor with 12 random nucleotides tagged each cDNA molecule. Via MiXCR, TCRdb re-called the 5' RACE reads, giving one row per CDR3 protein. Found here are roughly 700,000 distinct CDR3 sequences, around 25% of them singletons; the top ten hold 9.4%. Notes on this clonotype: Its antigen is not known.

This sample was also put to use in a study of T cells of mothers and their children. As that report states: Overlap in related mother-child pairs always slightly exceeded unrelated pairs, never significantly.

The source material was blood. The source of this sequence is a boy aged 5-17 years in good health. The genes are TRBV13 and TRBJ2-1, with 10 bases that match TRBD2. Written as DNA, the CDR3 is TGTGCCAGCAGCCGCGGCGGGACTAGCGCCTACAATGAGCAGTTCTTC. Its protein is CASSRGGTSAYNEQFF.